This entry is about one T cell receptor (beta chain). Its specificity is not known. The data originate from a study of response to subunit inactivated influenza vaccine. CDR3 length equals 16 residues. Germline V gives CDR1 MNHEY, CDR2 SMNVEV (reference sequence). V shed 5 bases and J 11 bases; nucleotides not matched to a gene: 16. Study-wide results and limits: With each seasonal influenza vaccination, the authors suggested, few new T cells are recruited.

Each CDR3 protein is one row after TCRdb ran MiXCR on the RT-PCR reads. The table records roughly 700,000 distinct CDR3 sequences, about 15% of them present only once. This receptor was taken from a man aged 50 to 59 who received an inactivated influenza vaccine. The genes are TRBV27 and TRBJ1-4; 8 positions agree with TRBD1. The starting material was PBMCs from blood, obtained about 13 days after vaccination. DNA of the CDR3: TGTGCCAGCAGTCTAGGGCCCCAACCGGGACAGGATAAACTGTTTTTT. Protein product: CASSLGPQPGQDKLFF.